This T cell receptor (beta chain) was documented in a study of T cell clones after liver transplantation. Profiled with immunoSEQ multiplex PCR; TCRdb holds only in-frame clones, not every one. The repertoire has 95,000 to 110,000 clones, 84% of them found once; the top ten carry about 3%. The CDR3 covers 16 residues. In germline, CDR1 is LNHDA, CDR2 SQIVND (reference sequence). V shed 10 bases, J shed 5 bases, and the junction held 15 bases outside the gene matches. The TCR comes from a human patient who received a liver transplant. Some T cells may be the graft donor's. The chain recombines TRBV19 with TRBJ2-5; 11 bases fit TRBD2. The sequences come from CD4+ T cells from blood, collected approximately 45 months after liver transplant. The CDR3 coding sequence is TGTGCCACCTCCCCCTTAGCGGGAGGGAGGGGGGAGACCCAGTACTTC. Amino acid sequence: CATSPLAGGRGETQYF.